This T cell receptor (beta chain) was captured by sequencing in a study of OX40 agonist ivuxolimab in advanced cancers. Study background: Under the entry rules, prior anti-PD-1, anti-PD-L1 or anti-CTLA-4 therapy was allowed, and 40% had some. Overall study findings and caveats: Among the lowest levels of clonal expansion were found in partial responders at 0.1-3.0 mg/kg. Clonal expansion from baseline to week 6 occurred in both CD4+ and CD8+ T cells. On average, a greater number of expanded clones characterised CD8+ T cells relative to CD4+.

As to this clone: The antigen is unknown.

The table came from immunoSEQ multiplex PCR; TCRdb's copy has only in-frame clones and leaves some out. The data show about 45,000 clones, about 90% seen once. The germline gives CDR1 SQVTM, CDR2 ANQGSEA. The CDR3 runs 13 residues. V was shortened by 4 bases and J by 2 bases, with 8 bases between the two germline ends. This TCR came from an adult with an advanced solid tumor such as melanoma, head and neck, liver or kidney cancer. The sequencing here drew on CD4+ or CD8+ T cells sorted from blood, taken in a trial of the OX40 agonist ivuxolimab. The chain carries TRBV29-1 and TRBJ1-4; D remains ambiguous. CDR3 loop: CSVGRETNEKLFF. In DNA, the CDR3 is TGCAGCGTTGGGAGGGAGACTAATGAAAAACTGTTTTTT. Variable domain in full (rest from reference TRBV29-1 and TRBJ1-4): SAVISQKPSRDICQRGTSLTIQCQVDSQVTMMFWYRQQPGQSLTLIATANQGSEATYESGFVIDKFPISRPNLTFSTLTVSNMSPEDSSIYLCSVGRETNEKLFFGSGTQLSVL.